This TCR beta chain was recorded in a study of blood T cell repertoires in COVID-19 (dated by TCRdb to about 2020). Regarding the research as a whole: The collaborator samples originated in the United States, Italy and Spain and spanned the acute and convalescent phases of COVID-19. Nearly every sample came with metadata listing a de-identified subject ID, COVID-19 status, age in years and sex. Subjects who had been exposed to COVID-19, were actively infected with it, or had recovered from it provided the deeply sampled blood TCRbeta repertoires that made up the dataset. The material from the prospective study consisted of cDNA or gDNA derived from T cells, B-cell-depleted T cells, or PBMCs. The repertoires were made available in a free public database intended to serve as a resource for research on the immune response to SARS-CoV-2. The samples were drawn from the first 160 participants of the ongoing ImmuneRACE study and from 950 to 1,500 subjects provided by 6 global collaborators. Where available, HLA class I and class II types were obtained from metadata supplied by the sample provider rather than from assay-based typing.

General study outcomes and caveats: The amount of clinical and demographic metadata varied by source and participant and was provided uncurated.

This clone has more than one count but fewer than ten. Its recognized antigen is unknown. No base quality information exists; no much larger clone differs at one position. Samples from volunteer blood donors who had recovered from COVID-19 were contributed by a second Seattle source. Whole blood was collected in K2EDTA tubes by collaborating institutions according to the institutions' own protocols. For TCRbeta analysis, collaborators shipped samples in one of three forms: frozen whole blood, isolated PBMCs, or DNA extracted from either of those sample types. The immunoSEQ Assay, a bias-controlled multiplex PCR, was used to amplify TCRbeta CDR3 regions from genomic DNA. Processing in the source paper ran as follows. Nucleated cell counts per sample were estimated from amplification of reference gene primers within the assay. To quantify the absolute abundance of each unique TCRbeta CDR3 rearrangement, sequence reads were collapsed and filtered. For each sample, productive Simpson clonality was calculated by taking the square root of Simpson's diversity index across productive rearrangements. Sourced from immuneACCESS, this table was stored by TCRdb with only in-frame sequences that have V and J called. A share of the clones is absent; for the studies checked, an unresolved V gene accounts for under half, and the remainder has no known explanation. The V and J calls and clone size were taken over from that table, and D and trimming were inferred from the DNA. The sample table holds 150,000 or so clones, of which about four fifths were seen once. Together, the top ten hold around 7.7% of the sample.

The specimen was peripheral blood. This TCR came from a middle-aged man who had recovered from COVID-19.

The bases are TGTGCCAGCAGCCCGCCGACAGGGCTCGGAAACACCATATATTTT. It is translated as CASSPPTGLGNTIYF. The rearranged chain carries TRBV7-2 and TRBJ1-3; 7 junctional bases match TRBD1. The germline V gene yields SGHTA for CDR1 and FQGNSA for CDR2. After removal of 5 bases from V and 4 bases from J, the junction retains 8 bases not matched to a gene. The CDR3 spans 15 residues, from the cysteine through the phenylalanine. Just CDR3 DNA is preserved here, 45 bases in frame from base 1. This CDR3, with the reference TRBV7-2 and TRBJ1-3 proteins standing in past its ends, gives the full variable domain GAGVSQSPSNKVTEKGKDVELRCDPISGHTALYWYRQSLGQGLEFLIYFQGNSAPDKSGLPSDRFSAERTGGSVSTLTIQRTQQEDSAVYLCASSPPTGLGNTIYFGEGSWLTVV.